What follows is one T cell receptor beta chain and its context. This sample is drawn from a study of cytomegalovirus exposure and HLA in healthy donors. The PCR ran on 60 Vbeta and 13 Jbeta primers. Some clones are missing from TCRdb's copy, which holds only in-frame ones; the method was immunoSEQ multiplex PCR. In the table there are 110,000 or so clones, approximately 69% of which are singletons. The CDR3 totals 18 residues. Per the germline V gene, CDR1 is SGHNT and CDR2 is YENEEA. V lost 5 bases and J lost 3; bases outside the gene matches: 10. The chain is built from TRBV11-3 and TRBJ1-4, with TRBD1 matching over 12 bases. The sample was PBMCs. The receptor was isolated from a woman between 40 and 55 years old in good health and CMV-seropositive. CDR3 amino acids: CASSRGGQGAMANEKLFF. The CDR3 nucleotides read TGTGCCAGCAGCCGAGGGGGACAGGGGGCGATGGCTAATGAAAAACTGTTTTTT.